These 9 T cell receptor beta chains originate from one sample sequenced in a study of blood T cell repertoires in COVID-19. TCRdb keeps only in-frame clones here, not all; method: immunoSEQ multiplex PCR. This repertoire shows more than 55,000 clones, roughly 71% found once; its top ten account for about 6%. Sequences were obtained from peripheral blood. These receptors were obtained from a woman aged 50 to 60 with active or convalescent COVID-19.

The rearrangement uses TRBV6-5 and TRBJ1-1; 7 nucleotides align to TRBD1. This CDR3 comprises 15 residues. V lost 5 bases and J lost 1; bases outside the gene matches: 7. CDR1 and CDR2 (germline): MNHEY, SVGAGI. Here the CDR3 DNA reads TGTGCCAGCAGTAGATCGGGGACAGCGAACACTGAAGCTTTCTTT. Translation gives CASSRSGTANTEAFF.

The sample holds one count of this clone. V gene TRBV19 combines with J gene TRBJ1-2, with D possibly TRBD1 on 6 matching bases. Trimming took 0 bases from V and 2 from J, leaving 13 bases between them. CDR3 length equals 16 residues. Per germline, CDR1 LNHDA and CDR2 SQIVND (reference sequence). For the CDR3, the DNA is TGTGCCAGTAGTATAGAAGGGATTGGACAGAACTATGGCTACACCTTC. Protein product: CASSIEGIGQNYGYTF.

This clone occurred once. The chain employs TRBV3-1 (or the pseudogene TRBV3-2) and TRBJ1-1; no reliable D call. The CDR3 contains 15 residues. V lost 1 base, J lost 5 bases, and 14 bases lay in between. Germline CDR1 and CDR2: LGHDT and YNNKEL (reference sequence). CDR3 DNA: TGTGCCAGCAGCCAAGTCCCGGGCGAGGGAACTGAAGCTTTCTTT. Protein: CASSQVPGEGTEAFF.

The chain joins TRBV11-2 to TRBJ2-2, with D perhaps TRBD2 (7 bases). CDR3 length: 15 residues. Trimming took 0 bases from V and 5 from J, leaving 10 bases between them. Germline-derived CDR1 and CDR2 are SGHAT and FQNNGV. CDR3 nucleotide sequence: TGTGCCAGCAGCTTAGAGGGGGGGGCGACCGGGGAGCTGTTTTTT. Protein sequence: CASSLEGGATGELFF. Combining the CDR3 with reference TRBV11-2 and TRBJ2-2 gives the whole variable domain EAGVAQSPRYKIIEKRQSVAFWCNPISGHATLYWYQQILGQGPKLLIQFQNNGVVDDSQLPKDRFSAERLKGVDSTLKIQPAKLEDSAVYLCASSLEGGATGELFFGEGSRLTVL.

The J gene is TRBJ2-7, the V gene TRBV5-4; 7 nucleotides agree with TRBD1. This CDR3 is 15 amino acids long. Trimming removed 0 bases from V and 1 base from J; junction bases left unmatched: 4. Germline V lookup: CDR1 SGHNT, CDR2 YYREEE (reference sequence). The CDR3 DNA reads as TGTGCCAGCAGCTTGGCCGGGACAGAGTCCTACGAGCAGTACTTC. As protein: CASSLAGTESYEQYF.

The chain is built from TRBV27 and TRBJ1-6; D might be TRBD1 (5 bases). There are 17 residues in the CDR3. Germline CDR1 MNHEY, CDR2 SMNVEV (reference sequence). The V end was cut by 0 bases, the J end by 7 bases, with 16 bases between. The CDR3 DNA reads TGTGCCAGCAGTTTATCCGCAAGGGTGGGGGGGAATTCACCCCTCCACTTT. Amino acids: CASSLSARVGGNSPLHF.

Only one count was recorded for this clone. The chain's CDR3 is CASSLRWTGGDEAFF. CDR3 in DNA: TGTGCCAGCAGCCTACGATGGACAGGGGGCGATGAAGCTTTCTTT. The chain employs TRBV5-6 and TRBJ1-1; 11 bases agree with TRBD1. The CDR3 contains 15 residues. Germline V gene data show CDR1 as SGHDT and CDR2 as YYEEEE. V shed 4 bases, J shed 7 bases, and the junction held 9 bases outside the gene matches. The entire variable domain, with the rest obtained from reference TRBV5-6 and TRBJ1-1, is as follows: DAGVTQSPTHLIKTRGQQVTLRCSPKSGHDTVSWYQQALGQGPQFIFQYYEEEERQRGNFPDRFSGHQFPNYSSELNVNALLLGDSALYLCASSLRWTGGDEAFFGQGTRLTVV.

The chain couples TRBV7-9 to TRBJ1-3, with TRBD1 as a possible D gene (6 bases). CDR1 is SEHNR, CDR2 FQNEAQ, per germline (reference sequence). The V end was cut by 1 base, the J end by 2 bases, with 15 bases between. The CDR3 spans 17 residues. Written as DNA, the CDR3 is TGTGCCAGCAGCTTAGGGTTCAGGGGTAGGCCTGGAAACACCATATATTTT. The encoded protein is CASSLGFRGRPGNTIYF.

This clone has more than one count but fewer than ten. V gene TRBV5-6 combines with J gene TRBJ2-3, with 10 bases fitting TRBD2. Germline CDR1 SGHDT, CDR2 YYEEEE. The CDR3 is 16 residues long. V shed 2 bases, J shed 6 bases, and the junction held 9 bases outside the gene matches. The CDR3 region has the DNA TGTGCCAGCAGCTTAACAGCGGGAGGGCCGTTGGATACGCAGTATTTT. Amino acid sequence: CASSLTAGGPLDTQYF.